The 28 T cell receptor beta chains below all came from one sample that was sequenced in a study of T cell responses to AZD1222 COVID-19 vaccine. Data came from immunoSEQ multiplex PCR; TCRdb stores just in-frame clones and leaves some out. The table includes some 80,000 clones, more than 60% detected once. This material consisted of peripheral blood, taken 28 days after the second dose of the MenACWY control vaccine. The origin of the receptors is an adult who received the MenACWY meningococcal vaccine as a control.

This sequence joins TRBV30 and TRBJ2-1; 10 positions agree with TRBD1. The CDR3 runs 12 residues. V shed 4 bases and J 10 bases; nucleotides not matched to a gene: 4. Germline-derived CDR1 and CDR2 are GTSNPN and SVGIG (reference sequence). CDR3 amino acids: CAWTDRGWEQFF. The CDR3 coding sequence is TGTGCCTGGACGGACAGGGGGTGGGAGCAGTTCTTC. Full variable domain (missing parts from reference TRBV30 and TRBJ2-1): SQTIHQWPATLVQPVGSPLSLECTVEGTSNPNLYWYRQAAGRGLQLLFYSVGIGQISSEVPQNLSASRPQDRQFILSSKKLLLSDSGFYLCAWTDRGWEQFFGPGTRLTVL.

The chain is built from TRBV7-9 and TRBJ1-2; D gene unclear. This CDR3 has 12 residues. The V and J ends lost 3 bases and 3 bases respectively, with 5 bases between them. CDR1 and CDR2 from the germline V gene are SEHNR and FQNEAQ (reference sequence). CDR3 loop: CASSLNDYGYTF. The CDR3 DNA is TGTGCCAGCAGCTTGAACGACTATGGCTACACCTTC. The full variable domain, its missing parts supplied by reference TRBV7-9 and TRBJ1-2, is DTGVSQNPRHKITKRGQNVTFRCDPISEHNRLYWYRQTLGQGPEFLTYFQNEAQLEKSRLLSDRFSAERPKGSFSTLEIQRTEQGDSAMYLCASSLNDYGYTFGSGTRLTVV.

CDR3 in amino acids: CASSLAWLAGGPSTDTQYF. The CDR3, as DNA: TGTGCCAGCAGCTTAGCGTGGCTAGCGGGGGGGCCAAGCACAGATACGCAGTATTTT. The rearrangement uses TRBV7-2 and TRBJ2-3, with 12 bases aligning to TRBD2. Trimming took 0 bases from V and 0 from J; bases not matched to a gene: 7. There are 19 residues in the CDR3. Germline V gene sequence: CDR1 SGHTA, CDR2 FQGNSA.

The chain couples TRBV6-2 or TRBV6-3 to TRBJ1-2, with 10 positions matching TRBD1. This CDR3 region has 13 residues. Looked up from germline, CDR1 is MNHEY and CDR2 is SVGEGT. Trimming at V came to 6 bases and at J to 8 bases, leaving 6 bases not matched to a gene. CDR3 protein: CASRPRDRGGYTF. As DNA, the CDR3 is TGTGCCAGCAGACCTCGGGACAGGGGCGGCTACACCTTC.

This chain uses TRBV6-2 or TRBV6-3 with TRBJ2-1, with no clear D. The CDR3 covers 13 residues. Trimming stripped 2 bases from V and 9 bases from J, with 11 bases between. The germline V gene encodes CDR1 MNHEY and CDR2 SVGEGT. The CDR3 protein is CASSYGDLTEQFF. In DNA form, the CDR3 reads TGTGCCAGCAGTTACGGGGATTTGACTGAGCAGTTCTTC.

CDR3 DNA sequence: TGTGCCAGCAGCCAAGAGGGAGGACGATTAAATTCACCCCTCCACTTT. It yields the protein CASSQEGGRLNSPLHF. V and J are TRBV4-2 and TRBJ1-6; D uncertain. CDR1 is LGHNA and CDR2 is YNFKEQ in the germline V gene. The CDR3 has 16 residues. V lost 0 bases and J 7 bases, leaving 13 bases between the germline ends.

The V and J genes are TRBV5-6 and TRBJ1-6; possibly TRBD1 for D (6 bases). The CDR3 is 17 amino acids. Trimming pared 2 bases from V and 9 bases from J, leaving 21 bases between. Germline assignment: CDR1 SGHDT and CDR2 YYEEEE. The CDR3 reads CASSLTMTGRFGSPLHF. The CDR3 DNA follows: TGTGCCAGCAGCTTAACTATGACAGGCCGTTTTGGTTCACCCCTCCACTTT. The full variable domain, its missing parts supplied by reference TRBV5-6 and TRBJ1-6, is DAGVTQSPTHLIKTRGQQVTLRCSPKSGHDTVSWYQQALGQGPQFIFQYYEEEERQRGNFPDRFSGHQFPNYSSELNVNALLLGDSALYLCASSLTMTGRFGSPLHFGNGTRLTVT.

The rearrangement joins TRBV10-2 to TRBJ1-1, with TRBD1 identical over 7 bases. V shed 6 bases and J 5 bases; nucleotides not matched to a gene: 15. The CDR3 is 16 residues long. Germline loops: CDR1 WSHSY, CDR2 SAAADI. The CDR3 bases are TGCGCCAGCAGGCAAAAAGCGGGGACAGTAGGGACTGAAGCTTTCTTT. This encodes CASRQKAGTVGTEAFF.

This CDR3 is CASSLGSRVNTGELFF. The CDR3 DNA sequence: TGCGCCAGCAGCTTGGGGTCCAGGGTTAACACCGGGGAGCTGTTTTTT. The chain has TRBV5-1 and TRBJ2-2; possible D gene TRBD1, 5 bases. Germline V CDR1 and CDR2: SGHRS, YFSETQ. The CDR3 is made up of 16 amino acids. V was pared by 0 bases and J by 2 bases, with 11 bases between.

The chain joins TRBV6-5 to TRBJ2-3, with D hard to call. V gave up 4 bases and J gave up 8 bases, with 10 bases separating them. The germline V gene encodes CDR1 MNHEY and CDR2 SVGAGI. There are 12 residues in the CDR3. CDR3 DNA sequence: TGTGCCAGCAGTTCGGACGTAGGTACGCAGTATTTT. Amino acids: CASSSDVGTQYF.

CDR3 amino acids: CASSYPTGELFF. DNA for the CDR3: TGTGCCAGCAGTTACCCCACCGGGGAGCTGTTTTTT. The chain joins TRBV6-5 to TRBJ2-2; D call uncertain. This CDR3 comprises 12 residues. CDR1 and CDR2 (germline): MNHEY, SVGAGI. V lost 2 bases to trimming and J lost 4 bases, with 2 bases between them.

The chain joins TRBV4-1 to TRBJ1-5, with D unclear. Germline CDR1 is MGHRA and CDR2 is YSYEKL. This CDR3 comprises 15 residues. Trimming pared 4 bases from V and 5 bases from J, leaving 15 bases between. DNA for the CDR3: TGCGCCAGCAGCCTATCGTTTACTAGGGATCAGCCCCAGCATTTT. It encodes CASSLSFTRDQPQHF.

V and J are TRBV2 and TRBJ2-5, with 8 bases lining up with TRBD1. The CDR3 spans 15 residues. In germline, CDR1 is SNHLY, CDR2 FYNNEI. Germline trimming cut 4 bases from V and 5 bases from J; bases unmatched to any gene: 9. CDR3 DNA: TGTGCCAGCAGTGGGGGCGACAGGGGTAGGGAGACCCAGTACTTC. This codes for CASSGGDRGRETQYF.

The CDR3 protein is CASSSGLANNEQFF. DNA for the CDR3: TGTGCCAGCAGCTCCGGACTAGCTAACAATGAGCAGTTCTTC. This sequence joins TRBV7-2 and TRBJ2-1; 8 bases are a match to TRBD2. CDR1 SGHTA and CDR2 FQGNSA come from the germline V gene. The V and J ends lost 4 bases and 5 bases, in that order; junction bases with no gene match: 4. CDR3 length equals 14 residues.

This clone has just a few counts. J is TRBJ1-6 and V is TRBV5-6, with TRBD1 matching 9 bases. The V segment lost 2 bases and the J segment 8 bases; nucleotides outside the gene matches: 2. Germline loops: CDR1 SGHDT, CDR2 YYEEEE. The CDR3 has 14 residues. This CDR3 is CASSLQGAYSPLHF. The CDR3 DNA is TGTGCCAGCAGCTTACAGGGGGCCTATTCACCCCTCCACTTT.

The CDR3 sequence is CATMGQRNGYTF. Written as DNA, the CDR3 is TGTGCCACTATGGGACAGAGAAATGGCTACACCTTC. V and J are TRBV19 and TRBJ1-2, with 7 bases aligning to TRBD1. V lost 10 bases and J lost 6; bases outside the gene matches: 8. This CDR3 has 12 amino acids. CDR1 LNHDA and CDR2 SQIVND come from the germline V gene (reference sequence).

V is TRBV6-5 and J is TRBJ1-1; 8 nucleotides align to TRBD1. This CDR3 is 15 amino acids long. Per germline, CDR1 MNHEY and CDR2 SVGAGI. The V gene end was trimmed by 7 bases and the J gene end by 0 bases; junction bases not matched to a gene: 7. The CDR3 sequence: CASNRQGPLNTEAFF. CDR3 nucleotides: TGTGCCAGCAATAGACAGGGGCCCCTGAACACTGAAGCTTTCTTT.

The DNA of the CDR3 is TGCGCCAGCTCCCAGGGGGGGCCTGGAAACACCATATATTTT. Protein product: CASSQGGPGNTIYF. This sequence joins TRBV4-3 and TRBJ1-3, with 7 bases aligning to TRBD1. The CDR3 length is 14 residues. Trimming removed 8 bases from V and 2 bases from J; junction bases left unmatched: 6. Germline V gives CDR1 LGHNA, CDR2 YSLEER.

The chain employs TRBV30 and TRBJ2-1; no firm D call. The CDR3 length is 12 residues. Germline V gene lookup returns CDR1 GTSNPN and CDR2 SVGIG (reference sequence). The V end was cut by 0 bases, the J end by 15 bases, with 15 bases between. The CDR3 region is CAWSVTLSYMFF. DNA for the CDR3: TGTGCCTGGAGTGTGACCCTTTCATACATGTTCTTC.

The count of this clone is one. The CDR3 loop reads CASSDRGQVYGEQFF. For the CDR3, the DNA is TGTGCCAGTAGCGACAGGGGGCAGGTGTATGGTGAGCAGTTCTTC. The J gene is TRBJ2-1, the V gene TRBV19; 10 bases fit TRBD1. The germline CDR1 and CDR2 sequences are LNHDA and SQIVND (reference sequence). V lost 6 bases, J lost 9 bases, and 11 bases stayed unmatched. The CDR3 consists of 15 residues.

The chain is built from TRBV19 and TRBJ2-7; TRBD1 might be the D (6 bases). This CDR3 comprises 14 residues. V lost 5 bases and J 7 bases, leaving 18 bases between the germline ends. Per germline, CDR1 LNHDA and CDR2 SQIVND (reference sequence). CDR3 coding DNA: TGTGCCAGTAGTCCAAACAGGGCCCCGAGTGAGCAGTACTTC. This encodes CASSPNRAPSEQYF.

The J gene is TRBJ1-1, the V gene TRBV5-1, with D perhaps TRBD1 (6 bases). Germline V gene data show CDR1 as SGHRS and CDR2 as YFSETQ. CDR3 length: 15 residues. Trimming shortened V by 4 bases and J by 0 bases, and 13 bases separated the two germline ends. Written as DNA, the CDR3 is TGCGCCAGCAGCCAACAGGGACGGATGAACACTGAAGCTTTCTTT. This codes for CASSQQGRMNTEAFF.

The V call is TRBV7-6, the J call TRBJ2-5; D is undetermined. The germline gives CDR1 SGHVS, CDR2 FNYEAQ. The CDR3 loop spans 11 amino acids. Trimming shortened V by 2 bases and J by 3 bases, and 1 base separated the two germline ends. The CDR3 spells CASSLKETQYF. In DNA, the CDR3 is TGTGCCAGCAGCTTAAAAGAGACCCAGTACTTC.

This chain's CDR3 is CASSHRTGGAGGYTF. DNA for the CDR3: TGTGCCAGCAGCCATCGGACTGGAGGGGCCGGCGGCTACACCTTC. The chain carries TRBV11-1 and TRBJ1-2; TRBD1 might be the D (5 bases). The CDR3 totals 15 residues. V was shortened by 5 bases and J by 8 bases, with 21 bases between the two germline ends. Per germline, CDR1 SGHAT and CDR2 FQDESV (reference sequence).

The chain carries TRBV4-2 and TRBJ1-2; D not certain. Between the trimmed V and J ends, which lost 0 bases and 8 bases, there was a span of 10 bases. The CDR3 loop spans 13 amino acids. The germline V gene has CDR1 LGHNA and CDR2 YNFKEQ. The CDR3 nucleotides read TGTGCCAGCAGCCAAGATCATCCCAGGGGCTACACCTTC. Protein sequence: CASSQDHPRGYTF.

The chain recombines TRBV7-9 with TRBJ2-1; TRBD2 is a possible D gene (5 bases). Germline loops: CDR1 SEHNR, CDR2 FQNEAQ (reference sequence). V was clipped by 5 bases and J by 6 bases, with 11 bases between them. This CDR3 region has 13 residues. The CDR3 DNA reads TGTGCCAGCAGCCACGGGAATCTCAATGAGCAGTTCTTC. Protein product: CASSHGNLNEQFF.

This rearrangement joins TRBV18 to TRBJ1-5; D is perhaps TRBD1 (5 bases). This CDR3 has 14 amino acids. V lost 4 bases to trimming and J lost 3 bases, with 10 bases between them. The V gene's germline CDR1 is KGHSH and CDR2 LQKENI. CDR3 nucleotides: TGTGCCAGCTCACTTGGACAATTCAATCAGCCCCAGCATTTT. This encodes CASSLGQFNQPQHF.

The rearrangement joins TRBV7-9 to TRBJ2-5, with D hard to call. Per germline, CDR1 SEHNR and CDR2 FQNEAQ (reference sequence). The CDR3 is 15 amino acids. V gave up 4 bases and J gave up 0 bases, with 12 bases separating them. The DNA of the CDR3 is TGTGCCAGCAGCTCCCCCTTCGGGTACCAAGAGACCCAGTACTTC. This gives the protein CASSSPFGYQETQYF.